A single sample is the source of the 18 T cell receptor beta chains below, sequenced in a study of post-analysis software for immune sequencing data. Study-wide results and caveats: Patients carried a handful of TRBV segments more frequently than controls did, and TRBV5-6, TRBV5-1 and TRBV20-1 were among them.

Researchers reported that TCR beta cDNA libraries carried unique molecular identifiers. TCRdb ran MiXCR on the PCR reads and lists one entry per CDR3 protein. Of 750,000 to 950,000 distinct CDR3 sequences listed, under 60% were seen once; the top ten hold 4.9%. No antigens are known for them. The sample comprised blood. These receptors were taken from a girl aged 5-17 years with multiple sclerosis.

This clonotype has ten or more counts. CDR3 protein: CASSPLHQETQYF. The CDR3 DNA is TGTGCCAGCTCACCGTTGCACCAAGAGACCCAGTACTTC. The rearrangement uses TRBV18 and TRBJ2-5; D is undetermined. The germline CDR1 and CDR2 sequences are KGHSH and LQKENI. V was pared by 3 bases and J by 0 bases, with 5 bases between. The CDR3 totals 13 residues.

CDR3 amino acids: CSAATSGGGYNEQFF. Here the CDR3 DNA reads TGCAGTGCCGCAACTAGCGGAGGGGGTTACAATGAGCAGTTCTTC. The J gene is TRBJ2-1, the V gene TRBV20-1; the match to TRBD2 covers 8 bases. Germline CDR1 is DFQATT and CDR2 is SNEGSKA (reference sequence). The CDR3 is 15 amino acids. With 6 bases clipped from V and 4 bases from J, the junction kept 11 bases outside the gene matches.

The gene calls are TRBV4-3 and TRBJ2-3; 10 nucleotides agree with TRBD2. This CDR3 spans 16 amino acids. The V gene end was trimmed by 4 bases and the J gene end by 5 bases; junction bases not matched to a gene: 9. From germline, CDR1 is LGHNA and CDR2 YSLEER. The CDR3 reads CASSPDPAGGVDTQYF. The DNA for the CDR3 is TGCGCCAGCAGCCCCGATCCAGCGGGAGGGGTAGATACGCAGTATTTT.

Of note for this clonotype: This is likely a read error, given that the CDR3 carries no conserved phenylalanine or tryptophan at its end. The CDR3 loop reads CASRLDTGVNQPQHL. The DNA for the CDR3 is TGTGCCAGCAGACTCGATACAGGGGTCAATCAGCCCCAGCATTTG. V gene TRBV7-2 combines with J gene TRBJ1-5; 7 bases line up with TRBD1. V gave up 6 bases and J gave up 3 bases; unmatched junction bases: 8. The CDR3 has 15 residues. CDR1 is SGHTA, CDR2 FQGNSA, per germline.

Written as DNA, the CDR3 is TGCAGTGCCAAACTTACGGGCCAAGGGTGGGAAAAACTGTTTTTT. Encoded protein: CSAKLTGQGWEKLFF. This chain joins TRBV20-1 and TRBJ1-4; D remains ambiguous. Germline CDR1 reads DFQATT; CDR2 reads SNEGSKA (reference sequence). Trimming took 6 bases from V and 8 from J, leaving 22 bases between them. The CDR3 consists of 15 residues.

The chain joins TRBV20-1 to TRBJ1-1, with D uncertain. V lost 6 bases and J 0 bases, leaving 23 bases between the germline ends. The CDR3 runs 17 residues. Germline V gene data show CDR1 as DFQATT and CDR2 as SNEGSKA (reference sequence). The CDR3 region is CSAQPRVGSLMNTEAFF. Here the CDR3 DNA reads TGCAGTGCCCAACCCCGGGTAGGCAGCTTGATGAACACTGAAGCTTTCTTT.

J is TRBJ2-3 and V is TRBV7-3; tentatively, D is TRBD1 (5 bases). This CDR3 is built from 14 residues. Germline values: CDR1 SGHTA, CDR2 FQGTGA. With 3 bases removed from V and 0 bases from J, the gap between germline ends came to 7 bases. CDR3 nucleotides: TGTGCCAGCAGCTTCGGACACAGCACAGATACGCAGTATTTT. Encoded protein: CASSFGHSTDTQYF.

The chain has TRBV20-1 and TRBJ2-2; TRBD2 aligns across 8 bases. Germline V gene sequence: CDR1 DFQATT, CDR2 SNEGSKA (reference sequence). After removal of 2 bases from V and 2 bases from J, the junction contained 4 bases not matched to a gene. The CDR3 totals 15 residues. DNA for the CDR3: TGCAGTGCTAGATTACTAGCGGCTAACACCGGGGAGCTGTTTTTT. Translating gives CSARLLAANTGELFF.

CDR3 DNA sequence: TGTGCCAGCAGCCCACCACAAGGGTACCCCGGGACCCAGTACTTC. Its protein product is CASSPPQGYPGTQYF. The chain carries TRBV7-9 and TRBJ2-4; D gene unclear. Near its end, the DNA agrees better with TRBJ2-5, so the J call may be wrong. The length of the CDR3 is 15 residues. CDR1 SEHNR and CDR2 FQNEAQ come from the germline V gene (reference sequence).

The genes are TRBV7-9 and TRBJ2-1; no reliable D call. Looked up from germline, CDR1 is SEHNR and CDR2 is FQNEAQ (reference sequence). V lost 0 bases and J lost 0, with 12 bases in between. The CDR3 runs to 17 residues. CDR3 sequence: CASSLALTSGSYNEQFF. In nucleotides, the CDR3 is TGTGCCAGCAGCTTAGCCCTGACCAGTGGCTCCTACAATGAGCAGTTCTTC.

This clonotype was seen just once. CDR3 loop: CASSYGGRAFF. In nucleotides, the CDR3 is TGTGCCAGCAGTTACGGGGGCAGGGCTTTCTTT. The J gene is TRBJ1-1, the V gene TRBV6-5; possibly TRBD1 for D (6 bases). V was clipped by 2 bases and J by 11 bases, with 9 bases between them. The CDR3 sequence is 11 residues long. Germline-derived CDR1 and CDR2 are MNHEY and SVGAGI.

The sample holds a few counts of this clonotype. The genes are TRBV20-1 and TRBJ2-1, with a possible D match to TRBD1 (6 bases). V lost 2 bases to trimming and J lost 9 bases, with 26 bases between them. The CDR3 is made up of 17 amino acids. Germline V gene sequence: CDR1 DFQATT, CDR2 SNEGSKA (reference sequence). The CDR3 DNA reads as TGCAGTGCTAGAATCTTGTCTGGGCAGAGGGCCAGGGGTGAGCAGTTCTTC. Translated, it gives CSARILSGQRARGEQFF.

This clonotype was counted a few times. V is TRBV3-1 and J is TRBJ2-7, with a possible D match to TRBD2 (6 bases). The V gene's germline CDR1 is LGHDT and CDR2 YNNKEL (reference sequence). The CDR3 runs 16 residues. Trimming removed 1 base at V and 1 base at J, with 14 bases between. The CDR3 DNA reads TGTGCCAGCAGCCAAGGAGTGGGGACTCCTTCCTACGAGCAGTACTTC. This codes for CASSQGVGTPSYEQYF.

The chain carries TRBV30 and TRBJ2-1; D might be TRBD1 (5 bases). Germline CDR1 and CDR2: GTSNPN and SVGIG (reference sequence). The CDR3 has 13 residues. The V end was cut by 7 bases, the J end by 0 bases, with 10 bases between. The CDR3 DNA reads as TGTGCCTTCAGGGTCAGCTCCTACAATGAGCAGTTCTTC. It codes for CAFRVSSYNEQFF. Filled out from reference TRBV30 and TRBJ2-1, the complete variable domain reads SQTIHQWPATLVQPVGSPLSLECTVEGTSNPNLYWYRQAAGRGLQLLFYSVGIGQISSEVPQNLSASRPQDRQFILSSKKLLLSDSGFYLCAFRVSSYNEQFFGPGTRLTVL.

The J gene is TRBJ2-3, the V gene TRBV5-1; 7 bases map to TRBD2. The CDR3 extends over 18 amino acids. From germline, CDR1 is SGHRS and CDR2 YFSETQ. The junction had 14 bases not matched to a gene; V was cut back by 1 base and J by 3 bases. This CDR3 is CASSLPGGLAELTDTQYF. The DNA of the CDR3 is TGCGCCAGCAGCTTGCCCGGGGGTCTAGCGGAATTGACAGATACGCAGTATTTT.

The genes are TRBV5-1 and TRBJ2-7; D is unclear. The DNA end is a closer match to TRBJ2-5, so the J assignment may be wrong. The CDR3 loop spans 17 amino acids. CDR1 and CDR2 (germline): SGHRS, YFSETQ. The CDR3 sequence is CASGSNAESANLETQYF. DNA of the CDR3: TGCGCCAGCGGCTCGAATGCGGAATCGGCCAATTTGGAGACCCAGTACTTC.

The V call is TRBV7-2, the J call TRBJ2-4, with D possibly TRBD2 on 5 matching bases. The length of the CDR3 is 12 residues. The germline V gene has CDR1 SGHTA and CDR2 FQGNSA. Trimming stripped 4 bases from V and 13 bases from J, with 14 bases between. This CDR3 reads CASSWVSGEQYF. CDR3 DNA: TGTGCCAGCAGCTGGGTATCTGGGGAGCAGTACTTC.

Notes on this clonotype: The junction does not match germline at one end; this may be a read error. J is TRBJ2-4 and V is TRBV18; no definite D call. The CDR3 spans 16 residues. The germline gives CDR1 KGHSH, CDR2 LQKENI. The CDR3 protein is CASSPQGVLAKNIQYF. The CDR3 coding sequence is TGTGCCAGCTCCCCCCAAGGAGTATTAGCCAAAAACATACAGTACTTC.